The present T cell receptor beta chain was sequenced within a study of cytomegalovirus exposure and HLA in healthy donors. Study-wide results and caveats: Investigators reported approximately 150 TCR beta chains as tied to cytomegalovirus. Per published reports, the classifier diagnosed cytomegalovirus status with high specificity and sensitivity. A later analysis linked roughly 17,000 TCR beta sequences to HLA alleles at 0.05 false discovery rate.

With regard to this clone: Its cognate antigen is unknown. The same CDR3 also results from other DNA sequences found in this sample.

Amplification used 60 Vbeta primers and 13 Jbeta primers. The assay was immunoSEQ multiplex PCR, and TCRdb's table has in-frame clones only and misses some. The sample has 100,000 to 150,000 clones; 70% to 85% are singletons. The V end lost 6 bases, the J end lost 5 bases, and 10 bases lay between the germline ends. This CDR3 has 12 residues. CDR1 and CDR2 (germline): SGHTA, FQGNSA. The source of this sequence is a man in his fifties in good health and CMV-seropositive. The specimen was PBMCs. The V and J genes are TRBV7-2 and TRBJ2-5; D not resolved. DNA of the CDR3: TGTGCCAGCAGTCTCGGTCGGGAGACCCAGTACTTC. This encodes CASSLGRETQYF.